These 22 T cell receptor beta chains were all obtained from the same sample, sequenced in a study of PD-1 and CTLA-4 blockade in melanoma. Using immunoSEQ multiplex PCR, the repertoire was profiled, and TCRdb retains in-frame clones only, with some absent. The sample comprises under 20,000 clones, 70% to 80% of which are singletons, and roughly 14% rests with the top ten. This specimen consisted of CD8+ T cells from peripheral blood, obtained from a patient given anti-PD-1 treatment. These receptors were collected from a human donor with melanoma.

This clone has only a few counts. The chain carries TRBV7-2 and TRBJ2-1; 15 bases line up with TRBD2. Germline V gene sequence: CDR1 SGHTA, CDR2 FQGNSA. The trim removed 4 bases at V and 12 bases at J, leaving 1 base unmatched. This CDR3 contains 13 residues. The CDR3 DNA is TGTGCCAGCAGCTCGGGACTAGCGGGGGGGCAGTTCTTC. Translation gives CASSSGLAGGQFF.

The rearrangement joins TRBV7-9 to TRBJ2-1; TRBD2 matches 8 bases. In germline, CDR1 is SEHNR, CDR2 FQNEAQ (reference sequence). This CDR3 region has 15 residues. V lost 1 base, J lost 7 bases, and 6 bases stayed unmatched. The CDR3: CASSLERESGNEQFF. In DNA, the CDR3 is TGTGCCAGCAGCTTAGAGCGGGAGTCCGGAAATGAGCAGTTCTTC.

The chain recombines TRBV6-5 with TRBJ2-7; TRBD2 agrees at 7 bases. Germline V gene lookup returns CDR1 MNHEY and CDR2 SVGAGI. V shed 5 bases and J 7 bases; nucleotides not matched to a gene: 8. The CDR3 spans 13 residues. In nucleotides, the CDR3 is TGTGCCAGCAGTACAGGTTGGGGGGGGGAGCAGTACTTC. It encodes CASSTGWGGEQYF.

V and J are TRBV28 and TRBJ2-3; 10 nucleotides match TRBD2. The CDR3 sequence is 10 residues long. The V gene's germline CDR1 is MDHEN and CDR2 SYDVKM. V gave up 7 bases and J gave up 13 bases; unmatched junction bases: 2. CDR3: CASKGTSEYF. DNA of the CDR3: TGTGCCAGCAAGGGGACTAGCGAGTATTTT.

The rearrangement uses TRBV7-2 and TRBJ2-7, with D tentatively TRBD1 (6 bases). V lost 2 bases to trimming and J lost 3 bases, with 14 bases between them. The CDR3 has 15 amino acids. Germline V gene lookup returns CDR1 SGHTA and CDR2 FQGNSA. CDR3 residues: CASSLQGYMVYEQYF. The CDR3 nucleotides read TGTGCCAGCAGCTTACAGGGGTATATGGTCTACGAGCAGTACTTC.

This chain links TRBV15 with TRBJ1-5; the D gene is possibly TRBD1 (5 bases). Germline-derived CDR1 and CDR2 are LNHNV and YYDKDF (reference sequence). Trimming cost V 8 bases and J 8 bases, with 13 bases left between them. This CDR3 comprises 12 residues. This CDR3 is CATAGELEPQHF. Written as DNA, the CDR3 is TGTGCCACCGCGGGGGAGCTAGAGCCCCAGCATTTT.

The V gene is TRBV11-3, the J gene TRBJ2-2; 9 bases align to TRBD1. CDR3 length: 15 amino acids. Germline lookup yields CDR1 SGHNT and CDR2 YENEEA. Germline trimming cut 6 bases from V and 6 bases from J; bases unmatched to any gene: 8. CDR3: CASRHPDRGAGELFF. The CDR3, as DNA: TGTGCCAGCAGACACCCCGACAGGGGGGCCGGGGAGCTGTTTTTT. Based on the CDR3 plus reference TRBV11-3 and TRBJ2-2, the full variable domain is EAGVVQSPRYKIIEKKQPVAFWCNPISGHNTLYWYLQNLGQGPELLIRYENEEAVDDSQLPKDRFSAERLKGVDSTLKIQPAELGDSAVYLCASRHPDRGAGELFFGEGSRLTVL.

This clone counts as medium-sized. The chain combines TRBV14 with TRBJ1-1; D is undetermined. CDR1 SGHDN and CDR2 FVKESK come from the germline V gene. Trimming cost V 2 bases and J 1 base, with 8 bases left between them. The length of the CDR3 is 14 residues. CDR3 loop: CASSQTSGNTEAFF. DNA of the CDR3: TGTGCCAGCAGCCAAACCTCTGGGAACACTGAAGCTTTCTTT.

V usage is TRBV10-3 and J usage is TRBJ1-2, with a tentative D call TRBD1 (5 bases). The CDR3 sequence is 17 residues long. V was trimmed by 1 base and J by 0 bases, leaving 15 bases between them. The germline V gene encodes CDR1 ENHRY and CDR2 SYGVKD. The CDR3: CAISELNRLNSNYGYTF. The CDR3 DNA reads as TGTGCCATCAGTGAGTTGAACAGGCTTAACTCTAACTATGGCTACACCTTC.

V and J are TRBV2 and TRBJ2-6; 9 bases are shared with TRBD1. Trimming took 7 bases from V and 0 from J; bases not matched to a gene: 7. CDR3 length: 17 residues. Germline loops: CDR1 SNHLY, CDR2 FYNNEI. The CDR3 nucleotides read TGTGCCAGCACCAGGGACAGGGACAGCTCTGGGGCCAACGTCCTGACTTTC. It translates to CASTRDRDSSGANVLTF. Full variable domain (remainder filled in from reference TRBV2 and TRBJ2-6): EPEVTQTPSHQVTQMGQEVILRCVPISNHLYFYWYRQILGQKVEFLVSFYNNEISEKSEIFDDQFSVERPDGSNFTLKIRSTKLEDSAMYFCASTRDRDSSGANVLTFGAGSRLTVL.

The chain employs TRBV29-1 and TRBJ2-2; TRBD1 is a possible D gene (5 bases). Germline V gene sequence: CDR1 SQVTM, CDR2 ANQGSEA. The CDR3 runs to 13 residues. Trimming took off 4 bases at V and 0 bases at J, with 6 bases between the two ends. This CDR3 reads CSVGTPNTGELFF. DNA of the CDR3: TGCAGCGTTGGGACACCGAACACCGGGGAGCTGTTTTTT.

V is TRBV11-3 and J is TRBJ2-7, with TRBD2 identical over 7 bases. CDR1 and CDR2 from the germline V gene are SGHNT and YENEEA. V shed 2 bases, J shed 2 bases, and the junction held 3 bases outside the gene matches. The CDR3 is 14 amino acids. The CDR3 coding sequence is TGTGCCAGCAGCTTAAGACTAGCCCCCTACGAGCAGTACTTC. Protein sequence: CASSLRLAPYEQYF.

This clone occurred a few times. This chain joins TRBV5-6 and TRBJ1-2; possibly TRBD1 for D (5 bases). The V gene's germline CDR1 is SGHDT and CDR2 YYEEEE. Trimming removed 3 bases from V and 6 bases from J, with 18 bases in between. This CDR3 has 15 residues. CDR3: CASSSEFDRRDGYTF. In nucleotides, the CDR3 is TGTGCCAGCAGCTCGGAGTTTGACAGACGTGATGGCTACACCTTC.

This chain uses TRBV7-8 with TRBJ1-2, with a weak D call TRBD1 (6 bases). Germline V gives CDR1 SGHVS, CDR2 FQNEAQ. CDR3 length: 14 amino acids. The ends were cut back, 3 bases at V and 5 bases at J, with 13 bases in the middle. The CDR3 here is CASSLPQGLYGYTF. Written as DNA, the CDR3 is TGTGCCAGCAGCTTGCCTCAGGGGTTATATGGCTACACCTTC.

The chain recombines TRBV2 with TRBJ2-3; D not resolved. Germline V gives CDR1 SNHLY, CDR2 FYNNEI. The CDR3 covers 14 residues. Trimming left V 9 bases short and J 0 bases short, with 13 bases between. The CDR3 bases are TGTGCCAGATGGGGAACAACTAGCACAGATACGCAGTATTTT. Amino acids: CARWGTTSTDTQYF.

CDR3 nucleotides: TGTGCCAGCAGCGTAGACAGTGGGAGGACTGAAGCTTTCTTT. Translated: CASSVDSGRTEAFF. The V gene is TRBV9, the J gene TRBJ1-1; the D is unclear. The CDR3 spans 14 residues. V lost 0 bases to trimming and J lost 5 bases, with 11 bases between them. From germline, CDR1 is SGDLS and CDR2 YYNGEE.

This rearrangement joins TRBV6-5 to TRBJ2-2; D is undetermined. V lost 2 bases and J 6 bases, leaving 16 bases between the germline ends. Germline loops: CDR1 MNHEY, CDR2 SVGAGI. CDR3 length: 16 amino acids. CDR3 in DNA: TGTGCCAGCAGTTACACCTCCAAGACCCACTCCGGGGAGCTGTTTTTT. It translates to CASSYTSKTHSGELFF.

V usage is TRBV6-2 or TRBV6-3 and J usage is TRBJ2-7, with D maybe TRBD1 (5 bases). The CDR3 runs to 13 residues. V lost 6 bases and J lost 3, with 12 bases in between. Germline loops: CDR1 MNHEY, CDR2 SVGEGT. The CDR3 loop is CASSAGPLYEQYF. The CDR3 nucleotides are TGTGCCAGCAGCGCAGGGCCACTCTACGAGCAGTACTTC.

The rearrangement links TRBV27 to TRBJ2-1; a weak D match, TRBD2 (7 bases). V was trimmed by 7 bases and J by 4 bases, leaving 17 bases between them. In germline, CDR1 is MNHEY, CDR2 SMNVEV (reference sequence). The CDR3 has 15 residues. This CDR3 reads CASMDGGRGYNEQFF. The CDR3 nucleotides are TGTGCCAGCATGGACGGGGGGCGGGGGTACAATGAGCAGTTCTTC.

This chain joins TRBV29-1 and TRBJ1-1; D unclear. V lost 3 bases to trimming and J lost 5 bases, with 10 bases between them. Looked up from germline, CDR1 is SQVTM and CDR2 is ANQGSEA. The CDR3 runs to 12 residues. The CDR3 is CSVDREGTEAFF. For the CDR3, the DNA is TGCAGCGTTGACCGAGAGGGTACTGAAGCTTTCTTT.

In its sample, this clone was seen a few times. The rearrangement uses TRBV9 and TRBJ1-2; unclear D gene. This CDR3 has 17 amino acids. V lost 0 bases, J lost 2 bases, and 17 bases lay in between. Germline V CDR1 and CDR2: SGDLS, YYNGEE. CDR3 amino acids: CASSVGPLLVANYGYTF. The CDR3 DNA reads TGTGCCAGCAGCGTAGGTCCACTCTTGGTGGCAAACTATGGCTACACCTTC. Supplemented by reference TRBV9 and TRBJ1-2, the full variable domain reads DSGVTQTPKHLITATGQRVTLRCSPRSGDLSVYWYQQSLDQGLQFLIQYYNGEERAKGNILERFSAQQFPDLHSELNLSSLELGDSALYFCASSVGPLLVANYGYTFGSGTRLTVV.

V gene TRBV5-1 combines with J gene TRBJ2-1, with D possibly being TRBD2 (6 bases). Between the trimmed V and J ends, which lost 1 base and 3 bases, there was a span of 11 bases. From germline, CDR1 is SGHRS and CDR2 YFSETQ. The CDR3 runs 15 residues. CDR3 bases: TGCGCCAGCAGCTTGACGGGGACTCTCTACAATGAGCAGTTCTTC. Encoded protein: CASSLTGTLYNEQFF. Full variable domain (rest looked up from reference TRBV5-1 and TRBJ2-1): KAGVTQTPRYLIKTRGQQVTLSCSPISGHRSVSWYQQTPGQGLQFLFEYFSETQRNKGNFPGRFSGRQFSNSRSEMNVSTLELGDSALYLCASSLTGTLYNEQFFGPGTRLTVL.